This T cell receptor beta chain was identified in a study of T cells in Graves' hyperthyroidism and ophthalmopathy. TCR beta CDR3 regions were amplified from RNA transcripts. Primed by the HTBI set, a first-round RT-PCR was run on the TCR CDR3. From the multiplex PCR reads, TCRdb called clonotypes with MiXCR, one entry per CDR3 protein. Of 600,000 to 700,000 distinct CDR3 sequences in the sample, roughly 14% were seen once. This clonotype was recorded many times. Trimming took off 4 bases at V and 4 bases at J, with 10 bases between the two ends. The CDR3 loop spans 13 amino acids. CDR1 is MDHEN, CDR2 SYDVKM, per germline.

Sequencing was performed on blood. The receptor was isolated from a woman in her thirties or forties with Graves' ophthalmopathy. V is TRBV28 and J is TRBJ1-1; D unclear. This chain's CDR3 is CASSSAQATEAFF. In nucleotides, the CDR3 is TGTGCCAGCAGTTCCGCTCAGGCCACTGAAGCTTTCTTT.